Following are 18 T cell receptor beta chains from one sample sequenced in a study of blood T cell repertoires in COVID-19. Clones were read by immunoSEQ multiplex PCR, and TCRdb kept only the in-frame ones, dropping some. The sample consists of 30,000 to 35,000 clones, about 78% of them appearing once. Sequenced input: peripheral blood. These receptor sequences come from a woman in her sixties or seventies with acute or convalescent COVID-19.

The V gene is TRBV29-1, the J gene TRBJ2-7, with D possibly being TRBD1 (7 bases). This CDR3 has 13 residues. V lost 7 bases and J 0 bases, leaving 13 bases between the germline ends. CDR1 and CDR2 from the germline V gene are SQVTM and ANQGSEA. In DNA form, the CDR3 reads TGCAGCGGCCAGGGGGGAAGCTCCTACGAGCAGTACTTC. It encodes CSGQGGSSYEQYF.

This chain uses TRBV6-5 with TRBJ2-3, with D uncertain. Germline lookup yields CDR1 MNHEY and CDR2 SVGAGI. This CDR3 has 13 amino acids. V was clipped by 7 bases and J by 5 bases, with 13 bases between them. In DNA form, the CDR3 reads TGTGCCAGCAAAGGCGCAGGTGGAGATACGCAGTATTTT. Residues: CASKGAGGDTQYF.

The J gene is TRBJ1-1, the V gene TRBV7-9; 8 nucleotides line up with TRBD1. Trimming cost V 7 bases and J 3 bases; bases outside gene matches: 4. The V gene's germline CDR1 is SEHNR and CDR2 FQNEAQ (reference sequence). The CDR3 is made up of 13 amino acids. The CDR3 DNA is TGTGCCAGCAACCCACAGGGGGACACTGAAGCTTTCTTT. Amino acids: CASNPQGDTEAFF.

This clone was seen just once. The chain is built from TRBV5-1 and TRBJ2-5; TRBD1 agrees at 9 bases. The germline CDR1 and CDR2 sequences are SGHRS and YFSETQ. V shed 4 bases and J 4 bases; nucleotides not matched to a gene: 11. There are 16 residues in the CDR3. For the CDR3, the DNA is TGCGCCAGCAGCCCAACCCCTGACAGGGGGGGAGAGACCCAGTACTTC. It codes for CASSPTPDRGGETQYF.

The rearrangement links TRBV7-9 to TRBJ2-5; TRBD1 might be the D (6 bases). V lost 1 base, J lost 4 bases, and 13 bases lay in between. Germline V CDR1 and CDR2: SEHNR, FQNEAQ (reference sequence). This CDR3 comprises 15 residues. CDR3 DNA: TGTGCCAGCAGCTTAGGGCGGACAGAACCAGAGACCCAGTACTTC. Its protein product is CASSLGRTEPETQYF.

This clone showed up just once. The rearrangement uses TRBV25-1 and TRBJ1-6, with 7 nucleotides matching TRBD1. The germline CDR1 and CDR2 sequences are MGHDK and SYGVNS. After removal of 3 bases from V and 7 bases from J, the junction contained 9 bases not matched to a gene. CDR3 size: 16 residues. The CDR3, as DNA: TGTGCCAGCAGTGAGACCAGGGGGACTCCGAATTCACCCCTCCACTTT. It is translated as CASSETRGTPNSPLHF.

The V call is TRBV3-1 (or the pseudogene TRBV3-2), the J call TRBJ1-4, with 7 positions matching TRBD1. The CDR3 sequence is 15 residues long. Germline CDR1 is LGHDT and CDR2 is YNNKEL (reference sequence). Trimming at V came to 1 base and at J to 5 bases, leaving 4 bases not matched to a gene. This CDR3 is CASSQGTGPNEKLFF. The CDR3 DNA reads TGTGCCAGCAGCCAAGGGACAGGTCCAAATGAAAAACTGTTTTTT.

This rearrangement joins TRBV28 to TRBJ2-3, with D hard to call. Looked up from germline, CDR1 is MDHEN and CDR2 is SYDVKM. V lost 4 bases, J lost 7 bases, and 12 bases lay in between. CDR3 length: 13 residues. The CDR3 bases are TGTGCCAGCAGTTCCCTTGACTTGAATACGCAGTATTTT. Its translation is CASSSLDLNTQYF.

This sequence joins TRBV2 and TRBJ2-5; 8 bases are a match to TRBD1. Germline CDR1 is SNHLY and CDR2 is FYNNEI. Unmatched junction bases numbered 2, after V lost 7 bases and J lost 1 base. The CDR3 sequence is 13 residues long. The CDR3 nucleotides are TGTGCCAGCAAGGGACAGGTCCAAGAGACCCAGTACTTC. Encoded protein: CASKGQVQETQYF.

V is TRBV13 and J is TRBJ1-2; D is uncertain. V gave up 3 bases and J gave up 3 bases, with 17 bases separating them. The germline gives CDR1 PRHDT, CDR2 FYEKMQ (reference sequence). The CDR3 totals 16 residues. The CDR3 loop is CASSLLNLEVDYGYTF. The DNA of the CDR3 is TGTGCCAGCAGCTTGTTAAACCTAGAGGTTGACTATGGCTACACCTTC.

The V call is TRBV6-5, the J call TRBJ1-1; 9 positions agree with TRBD1. CDR1 is MNHEY, CDR2 SVGAGI, per germline. This CDR3 contains 14 residues. V shed 8 bases, J shed 7 bases, and the junction held 11 bases outside the gene matches. The CDR3 DNA reads TGTGCCAGCTACCGTCCCGGGACAGGGTTTGAAGCTTTCTTT. It encodes CASYRPGTGFEAFF.

This chain links TRBV11-2 with TRBJ1-2; TRBD1 is a possible D gene (5 bases). The ends were cut back, 5 bases at V and 4 bases at J, with 17 bases in the middle. This CDR3 contains 15 residues. Germline values: CDR1 SGHAT, CDR2 FQNNGV. The CDR3 sequence: CASSHNSGYSYGYTF. The CDR3 coding sequence is TGTGCCAGCAGCCATAACTCAGGGTATTCCTATGGCTACACCTTC.

The chain has TRBV18 and TRBJ1-1; 11 bases map to TRBD1. CDR3 length equals 17 residues. V was clipped by 1 base and J by 4 bases; unmatched bases: 8. Germline CDR1 reads KGHSH; CDR2 reads LQKENI. CDR3 amino acids: CASSPRALGQGATEAFF. DNA for the CDR3: TGTGCCAGCTCACCACGCGCTCTAGGACAGGGGGCCACTGAAGCTTTCTTT.

J is TRBJ1-3 and V is TRBV4-1; D possibly corresponds to TRBD1 (5 bases). Germline V gene lookup returns CDR1 MGHRA and CDR2 YSYEKL. V was clipped by 2 bases and J by 4 bases, with 15 bases between them. This CDR3 is built from 16 residues. CDR3 sequence: CASSQKAAGSGNTIYF. In nucleotides, the CDR3 is TGCGCCAGCAGCCAAAAAGCCGCAGGGTCCGGAAACACCATATATTTT.

The chain has TRBV18 and TRBJ1-3; no clear D gene. The germline V gene has CDR1 KGHSH and CDR2 LQKENI. The CDR3 sequence is 16 residues long. The ends were cut back, 1 base at V and 0 bases at J, with 10 bases in the middle. The CDR3 is CASSPRLTDSGNTIYF. CDR3 bases: TGTGCCAGCTCACCACGGTTGACTGACTCTGGAAACACCATATATTTT.

The table lists this clone with a few counts. The CDR3 sequence is CASSEVAGTQYF. CDR3 nucleotide sequence: TGTGCCAGCAGTGAAGTCGCGGGGACCCAGTACTTC. The rearrangement links TRBV2 to TRBJ2-5, with D perhaps matching TRBD2 (5 bases). The CDR3 loop spans 12 amino acids. Germline values: CDR1 SNHLY, CDR2 FYNNEI. V lost 1 base, J lost 7 bases, and 7 bases lay in between.

The chain links TRBV5-6 to TRBJ1-4, with TRBD1 matching 11 bases. After removal of 0 bases from V and 6 bases from J, the junction contained 4 bases not matched to a gene. CDR3 length: 16 amino acids. Germline V CDR1 and CDR2: SGHDT, YYEEEE. CDR3 coding DNA: TGTGCCAGCAGCTTGGGGACAGGGGGCGCGGATGAAAAACTGTTTTTT. Protein: CASSLGTGGADEKLFF.

The J gene is TRBJ2-1, the V gene TRBV18; perhaps TRBD1 as D (6 bases). V lost 1 base and J 5 bases, leaving 18 bases between the germline ends. Per germline, CDR1 KGHSH and CDR2 LQKENI. The length of the CDR3 is 17 residues. DNA of the CDR3: TGTGCCAGCTCACCACAAACCTATGGGGGCATTAACAATGAGCAGTTCTTC. Its translation: CASSPQTYGGINNEQFF.